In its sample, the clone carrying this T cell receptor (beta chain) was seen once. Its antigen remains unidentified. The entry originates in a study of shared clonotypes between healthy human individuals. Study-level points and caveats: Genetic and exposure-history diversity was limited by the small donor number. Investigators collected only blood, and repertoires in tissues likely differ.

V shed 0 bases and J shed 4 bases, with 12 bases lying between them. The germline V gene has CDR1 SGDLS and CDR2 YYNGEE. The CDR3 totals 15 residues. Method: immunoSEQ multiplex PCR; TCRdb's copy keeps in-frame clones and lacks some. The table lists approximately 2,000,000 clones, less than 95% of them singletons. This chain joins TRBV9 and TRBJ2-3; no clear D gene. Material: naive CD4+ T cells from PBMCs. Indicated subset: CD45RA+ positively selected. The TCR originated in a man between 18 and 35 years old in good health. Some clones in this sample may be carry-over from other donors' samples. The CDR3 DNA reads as TGTGCCAGCAGCGTAGGGGCAGAAGAAGCAGATACGCAGTATTTT. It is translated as CASSVGAEEADTQYF.